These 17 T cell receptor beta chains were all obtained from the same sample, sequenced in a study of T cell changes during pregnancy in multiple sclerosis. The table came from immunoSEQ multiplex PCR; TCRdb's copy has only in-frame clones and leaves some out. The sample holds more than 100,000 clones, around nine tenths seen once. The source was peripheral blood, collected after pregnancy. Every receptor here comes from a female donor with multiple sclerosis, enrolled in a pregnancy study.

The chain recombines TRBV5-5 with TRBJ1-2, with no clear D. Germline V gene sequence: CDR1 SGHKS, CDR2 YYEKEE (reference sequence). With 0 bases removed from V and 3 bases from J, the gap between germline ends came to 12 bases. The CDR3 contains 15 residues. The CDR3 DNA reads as TGTGCCAGCAGCTTGGTCGGGGTGACGCACTATGGCTACACCTTC. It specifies CASSLVGVTHYGYTF.

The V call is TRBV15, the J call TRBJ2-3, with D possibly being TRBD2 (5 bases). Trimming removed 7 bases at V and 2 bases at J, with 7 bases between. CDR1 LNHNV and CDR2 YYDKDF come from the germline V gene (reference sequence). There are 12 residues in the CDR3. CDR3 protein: CATTGSTDTQYF. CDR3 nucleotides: TGTGCCACCACGGGGTCCACAGATACGCAGTATTTT.

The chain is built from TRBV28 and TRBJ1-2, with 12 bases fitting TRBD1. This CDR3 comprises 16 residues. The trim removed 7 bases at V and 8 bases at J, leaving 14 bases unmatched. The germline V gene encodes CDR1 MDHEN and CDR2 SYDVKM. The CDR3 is CASTLGGTGGAKGYTF. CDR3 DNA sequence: TGTGCCAGCACGCTGGGAGGGACAGGGGGCGCGAAGGGCTACACCTTC.

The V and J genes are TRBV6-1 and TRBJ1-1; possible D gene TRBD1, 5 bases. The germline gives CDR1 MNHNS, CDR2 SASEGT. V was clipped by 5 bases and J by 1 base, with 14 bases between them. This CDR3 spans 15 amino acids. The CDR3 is CASSSSWGGNTEAFF. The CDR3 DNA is TGTGCCAGCAGTAGTTCCTGGGGGGGGAACACTGAAGCTTTCTTT.

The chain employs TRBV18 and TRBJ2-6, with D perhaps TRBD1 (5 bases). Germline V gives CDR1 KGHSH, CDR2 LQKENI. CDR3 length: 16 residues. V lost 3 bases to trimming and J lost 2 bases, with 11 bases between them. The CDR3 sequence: CASSPPKGTGANVLTF. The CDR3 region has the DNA TGTGCCAGCTCACCCCCCAAGGGGACTGGGGCCAACGTCCTGACTTTC. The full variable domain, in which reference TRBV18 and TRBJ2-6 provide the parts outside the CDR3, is NAGVMQNPRHLVRRRGQEARLRCSPMKGHSHVYWYRQLPEEGLKFMVYLQKENIIDESGMPKERFSAEFPKEGPSILRIQQVVRGDSAAYFCASSPPKGTGANVLTFGAGSRLTVL.

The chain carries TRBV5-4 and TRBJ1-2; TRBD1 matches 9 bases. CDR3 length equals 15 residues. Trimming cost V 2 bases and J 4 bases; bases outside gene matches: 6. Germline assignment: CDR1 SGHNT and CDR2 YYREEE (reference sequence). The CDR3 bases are TGTGCCAGCAGCTTTACCGGGACAGGGCGCTATGGCTACACCTTC. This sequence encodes CASSFTGTGRYGYTF.

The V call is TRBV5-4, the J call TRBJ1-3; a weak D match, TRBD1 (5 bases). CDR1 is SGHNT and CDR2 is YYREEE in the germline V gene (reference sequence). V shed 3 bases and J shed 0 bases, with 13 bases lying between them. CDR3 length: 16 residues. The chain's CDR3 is CASSSGGGGSGNTIYF. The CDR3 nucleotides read TGTGCCAGCAGCTCTGGGGGGGGAGGCTCTGGAAACACCATATATTTT.

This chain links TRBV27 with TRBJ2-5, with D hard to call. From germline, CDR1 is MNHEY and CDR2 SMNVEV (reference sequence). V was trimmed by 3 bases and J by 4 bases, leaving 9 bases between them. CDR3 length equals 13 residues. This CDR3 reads CASSFTAAETQYF. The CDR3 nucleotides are TGTGCCAGCAGTTTTACAGCCGCAGAGACCCAGTACTTC.

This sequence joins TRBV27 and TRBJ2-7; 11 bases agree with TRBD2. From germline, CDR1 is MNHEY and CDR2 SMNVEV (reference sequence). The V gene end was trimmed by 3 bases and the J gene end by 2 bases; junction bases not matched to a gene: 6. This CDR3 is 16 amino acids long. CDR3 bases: TGTGCCAGCAGTTTGAAAGGGACTAGCGGACCCTACGAGCAGTACTTC. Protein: CASSLKGTSGPYEQYF.

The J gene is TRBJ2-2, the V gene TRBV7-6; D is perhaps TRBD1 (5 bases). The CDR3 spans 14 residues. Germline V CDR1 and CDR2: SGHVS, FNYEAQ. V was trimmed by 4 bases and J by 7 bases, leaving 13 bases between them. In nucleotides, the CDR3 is TGTGCCAGCAGCTCTATTCAGGGAAGCGGGGAGCTGTTTTTT. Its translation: CASSSIQGSGELFF.

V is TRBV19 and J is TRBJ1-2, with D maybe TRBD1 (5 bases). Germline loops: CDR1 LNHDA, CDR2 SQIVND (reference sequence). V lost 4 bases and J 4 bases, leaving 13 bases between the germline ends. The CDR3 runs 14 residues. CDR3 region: CASSTRGLGYGYTF. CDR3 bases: TGTGCCAGTAGTACCCGGGGGTTGGGCTATGGCTACACCTTC.

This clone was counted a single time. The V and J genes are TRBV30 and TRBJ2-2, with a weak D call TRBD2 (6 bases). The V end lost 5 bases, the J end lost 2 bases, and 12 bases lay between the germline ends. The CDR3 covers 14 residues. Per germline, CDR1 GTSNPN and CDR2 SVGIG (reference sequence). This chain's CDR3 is CAWSTGVNTGELFF. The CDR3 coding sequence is TGTGCCTGGTCCACGGGGGTTAACACCGGGGAGCTGTTTTTT.

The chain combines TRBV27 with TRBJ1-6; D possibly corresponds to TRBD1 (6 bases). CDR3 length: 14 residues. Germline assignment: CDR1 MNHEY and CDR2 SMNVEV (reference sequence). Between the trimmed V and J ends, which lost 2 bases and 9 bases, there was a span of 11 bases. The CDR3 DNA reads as TGTGCCAGCAGTTTACAGACAGGTGGTTCACCCCTCCACTTT. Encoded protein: CASSLQTGGSPLHF.

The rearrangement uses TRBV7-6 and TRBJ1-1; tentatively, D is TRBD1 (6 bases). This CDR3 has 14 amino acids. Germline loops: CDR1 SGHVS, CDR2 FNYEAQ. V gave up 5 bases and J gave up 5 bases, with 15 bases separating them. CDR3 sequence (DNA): TGTGCCAGCAGCACCGAGACAGGAGAAACTGAAGCTTTCTTT. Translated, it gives CASSTETGETEAFF.

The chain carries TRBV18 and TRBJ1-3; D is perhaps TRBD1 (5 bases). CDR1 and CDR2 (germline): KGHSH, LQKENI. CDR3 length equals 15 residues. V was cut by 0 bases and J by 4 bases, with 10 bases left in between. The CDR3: CASSPPQGRGNTIYF. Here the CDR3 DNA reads TGTGCCAGCTCACCACCTCAGGGCCGCGGAAACACCATATATTTT.

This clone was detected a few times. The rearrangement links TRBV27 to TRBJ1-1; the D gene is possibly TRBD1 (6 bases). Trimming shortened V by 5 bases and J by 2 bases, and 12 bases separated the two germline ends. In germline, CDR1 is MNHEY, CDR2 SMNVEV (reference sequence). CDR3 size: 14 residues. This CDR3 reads CASSPRRGNTEAFF. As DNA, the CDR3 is TGTGCCAGCAGTCCACGCAGGGGAAACACTGAAGCTTTCTTT.

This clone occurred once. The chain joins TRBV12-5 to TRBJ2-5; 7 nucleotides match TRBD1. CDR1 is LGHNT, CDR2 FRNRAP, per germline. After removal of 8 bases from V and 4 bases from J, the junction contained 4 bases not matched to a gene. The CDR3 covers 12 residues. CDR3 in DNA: TGTGCTAGTTTAGGGACAGTAGAGACCCAGTACTTC. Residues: CASLGTVETQYF.